A selection of T cell receptor beta chains follows, all from one sample in a study of OX40 agonist ivuxolimab in advanced cancers. The table came from immunoSEQ multiplex PCR; TCRdb's copy has only in-frame clones and leaves some out. This table holds about 18,000 clones, roughly 84% found once. The sample consisted of CD4+ or CD8+ T cells sorted from blood, taken in a trial of the OX40 agonist ivuxolimab. The receptor set was obtained from an adult with an advanced solid tumor such as melanoma, head and neck, liver or kidney cancer. Each CDR3 is given with its conserved first and last residue. D genes are given only for firm matches. Some rows mark clone size as missing; the rest say once, few, many or name a class of expanded clone.

j_call d_call v_call clone_size cdr3_aa
TRBJ2-7 - TRBV18 - CASSPRDRHPYEQYF
TRBJ1-5 - TRBV21-1 - CASNSGGGRNQPQHF
TRBJ2-5 - TRBV28 - CASRIVQAGGETQYF
TRBJ2-1 - TRBV27 - CASSLKRPSSYNEQFF
TRBJ2-7 - TRBV28 - CASSPAAGLSSYEQYF
TRBJ2-2 - TRBV11-2 - CASSYGTSGELFF
TRBJ1-2 - TRBV7-9 few CASSLSDSYYGYTF
TRBJ1-1 TRBD1 TRBV28 - CASSATGEMNTEAFF
TRBJ2-7 - TRBV5-6 once CASSLDPMREQYF
TRBJ2-3 TRBD2 TRBV27 - CASSFAGGYADTQYF
TRBJ1-5 TRBD1 TRBV19 - CASSIEGGQTTLGSNQPQHF
TRBJ2-5 - TRBV5-1 once CASSYDIQDTIQETQYF
TRBJ2-1 - TRBV25-1 - CASSDRRESYNEQFF
TRBJ2-5 - TRBV6-1 once CASSDLNTGQAAGETQYF
TRBJ1-5 - TRBV9 once CASSVGGSQPQHF
TRBJ2-7 - TRBV7-6 - CASSYFGGASYEQYF
TRBJ1-1 - TRBV28 - CASSLRSLLMNTEAFF
TRBJ2-1 - TRBV6-6 - CASSWGNEQFF
TRBJ1-3 - TRBV6-5 - CASSLGPTGNTIYF
TRBJ2-2 - TRBV4-1 - CASSQDRAGELFF
TRBJ2-1 TRBD2 TRBV9 - CASSVPQDSGGMDNEQFF
TRBJ1-6 - TRBV28 - CASSSGTEGHHF
TRBJ2-5 TRBD1 TRBV27 - CASANDWTGGEETQYF
TRBJ1-1 - TRBV14 - CASSQILGAEAFF
TRBJ1-2 TRBD1 TRBV2 - CASSYGTAGGYTF
TRBJ2-3 - TRBV5-6 once CASSDYRLSTDTQYF
TRBJ2-7 - TRBV19 - CASSSRPRTYEQYF
TRBJ1-5 - TRBV28 - CASSFQVSNQPQHF
TRBJ2-1 TRBD2 TRBV10-3 - CAISDPTQNSLAGGPLSSYNEQFF
TRBJ2-1 - TRBV9 - CASSAGDNEQFF
TRBJ1-6 - TRBV7-2 - CASRSYRDLFDNSPLHF
TRBJ2-2 TRBD1 TRBV15 - CATSTQGGELFF
TRBJ1-2 - TRBV28 - CASSSTGQPNYGYTF
TRBJ1-6 - TRBV19 - CASRMGGRSPLHF
TRBJ2-1 TRBD1 TRBV5-1 - CASSFRTGYNEQFF
TRBJ1-4 TRBD1 TRBV6-6 - CASSKGQGATNEKLFF
TRBJ2-5 TRBD1 TRBV9 - CASSVSGTGRETQYF
TRBJ2-5 - TRBV28 - CASSSYRGGEETQYF
TRBJ1-2 - TRBV5-6 - CASSLLPGPDYGYTF
TRBJ2-1 TRBD2 TRBV19 - CASSIRSGGVTNEQFF
TRBJ2-7 - TRBV27 - CASSLRPSYEQYF
TRBJ2-5 TRBD1 TRBV5-1 - CASSMQPGNRGVRETQYF
TRBJ2-7 - TRBV25-1 - CASSERDSSYEQYF
TRBJ2-1 TRBD2 TRBV28 - CASSPLAGGINNEQFF
TRBJ1-5 - TRBV27 - CASSYQGIGNQPQHF
TRBJ2-1 - TRBV27 - CASSLGAVSYNEQFF
TRBJ2-3 - TRBV29-1 - CSVEGGDSTDTQYF
TRBJ2-7 TRBD2 TRBV5-1 - CASSTQRGASYEQYF
TRBJ1-4 - TRBV7-4 once CASNCTPKLFF
TRBJ1-1 - TRBV19 - CASGQGMNTEAFF
TRBJ2-6 - TRBV9 - CASSPGVQGVTGANVLTF
TRBJ2-3 - TRBV19 once CASSIRADTQYF
TRBJ1-1 - TRBV4-2 few CASSQGPQGAFF
TRBJ2-7 TRBD2 TRBV2 - CASSDSGGNYEQYF
TRBJ2-7 TRBD1 TRBV6-1 - CASSDYSALTGLWEQYF
TRBJ2-5 TRBD2 TRBV11-2 - CASSPSGGGTQYF
TRBJ2-7 TRBD2 TRBV4-1 - CASSRGASGAYEQYF
TRBJ2-7 - TRBV7-2 - CASSPDSQYEQYF
TRBJ1-2 TRBD1 TRBV4-1 few CASSQRVETGGFYGYTF
TRBJ1-2 - TRBV4-3 - CASSQTDTSNYGYTF